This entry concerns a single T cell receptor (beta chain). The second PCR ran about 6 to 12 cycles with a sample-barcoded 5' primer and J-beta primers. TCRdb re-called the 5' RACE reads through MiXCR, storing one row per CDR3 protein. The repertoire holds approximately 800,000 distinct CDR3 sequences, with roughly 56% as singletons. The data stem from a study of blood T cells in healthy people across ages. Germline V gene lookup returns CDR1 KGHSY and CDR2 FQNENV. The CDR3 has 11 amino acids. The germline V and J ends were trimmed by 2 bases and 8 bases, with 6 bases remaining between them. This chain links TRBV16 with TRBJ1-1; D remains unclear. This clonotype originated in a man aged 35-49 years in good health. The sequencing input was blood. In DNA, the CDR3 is TGTGCCAGCAGCCAAATGGGGGAAGCTTTCTTT. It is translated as CASSQMGEAFF.